These 16 T cell receptor beta chains share one sample of origin, sequenced in a study of blood T cell repertoires in COVID-19. Using immunoSEQ multiplex PCR, the repertoire was profiled, and TCRdb retains in-frame clones only, with some absent. The profile shows 130,000 or so clones, approximately 84% of them singletons. The sequencing sample was made of peripheral blood. These TCRs come from a woman older than 75 with acute or convalescent COVID-19.

This chain uses TRBV6-5 with TRBJ1-1; weak D call: TRBD1 (5 bases). Trimming removed 2 bases from V and 5 bases from J, with 12 bases in between. The CDR3 runs 14 residues. Germline-derived CDR1 and CDR2 are MNHEY and SVGAGI. CDR3 in DNA: TGTGCCAGCAGTTACGGCGGGGGAATGACTGAAGCTTTCTTT. This codes for CASSYGGGMTEAFF.

This chain uses TRBV5-1 with TRBJ2-1, with TRBD2 as a possible D gene (6 bases). The CDR3 extends over 14 amino acids. Germline values: CDR1 SGHRS, CDR2 YFSETQ. V was shortened by 0 bases and J by 9 bases, with 13 bases between the two germline ends. The CDR3 loop is CASSLGLDYTEQFF. Written as DNA, the CDR3 is TGCGCCAGCAGCTTGGGACTAGATTATACTGAGCAGTTCTTC. Looking up the rest from reference TRBV5-1 and TRBJ2-1 gives the full variable domain: KAGVTQTPRYLIKTRGQQVTLSCSPISGHRSVSWYQQTPGQGLQFLFEYFSETQRNKGNFPGRFSGRQFSNSRSEMNVSTLELGDSALYLCASSLGLDYTEQFFGPGTRLTVL.

The chain couples TRBV5-8 to TRBJ2-3; D remains ambiguous. The CDR3 spans 11 residues. V lost 3 bases, J lost 7 bases, and 6 bases lay in between. Germline V gene lookup returns CDR1 SGHTS and CDR2 YDEGEE. The CDR3 is CASSSLNTQYF. The DNA for the CDR3 is TGTGCCAGCAGCTCCTTAAATACGCAGTATTTT.

This sequence joins TRBV25-1 and TRBJ2-1; 8 bases line up with TRBD1. The V gene's germline CDR1 is MGHDK and CDR2 SYGVNS. V was pared by 8 bases and J by 1 base, with 4 bases of the junction left unmatched. The CDR3 has 14 residues. The DNA of the CDR3 is TGTGCCAGCTCAAGGACAGGGTCCTACAATGAGCAGTTCTTC. Its protein is CASSRTGSYNEQFF.

In this sample, this clone turned up a few times. The J gene is TRBJ2-5, the V gene TRBV18; 14 bases fit TRBD2. V lost 3 bases and J lost 3; bases outside the gene matches: 6. The CDR3 has 17 amino acids. CDR1 is KGHSH, CDR2 LQKENI, per germline. The CDR3 loop is CASSPGLAGGVKETQYF. Here the CDR3 DNA reads TGTGCCAGCTCACCCGGACTAGCGGGAGGCGTAAAAGAGACCCAGTACTTC.

V is TRBV5-1 and J is TRBJ2-5; 9 bases map to TRBD1. Trimming removed 3 bases from V and 4 bases from J; junction bases left unmatched: 4. CDR1 is SGHRS, CDR2 YFSETQ, per germline. The CDR3 length is 14 residues. The CDR3 loop is CASSSGQGRETQYF. The CDR3 DNA reads as TGCGCCAGCAGCTCCGGACAGGGGAGAGAGACCCAGTACTTC.

The CDR3 sequence: CASSLAGGTGELFF. The CDR3 DNA follows: TGTGCCAGCAGCTTGGCCGGGGGCACCGGGGAGCTGTTTTTT. V usage is TRBV5-6 and J usage is TRBJ2-2, with D possibly TRBD2 on 6 matching bases. This CDR3 comprises 14 residues. Germline V CDR1 and CDR2: SGHDT, YYEEEE. V lost 0 bases and J lost 4, with 7 bases in between.

Here the CDR3 reads CASSLGWGGGEKLFF. DNA of the CDR3: TGTGCCAGCAGCTTAGGCTGGGGAGGTGGTGAAAAACTGTTTTTT. The chain employs TRBV7-8 and TRBJ1-4; no clear D gene. Per germline, CDR1 SGHVS and CDR2 FQNEAQ. The V and J ends lost 1 base and 7 bases respectively, with 13 bases between them. The CDR3 loop spans 15 amino acids.

The genes are TRBV5-6 and TRBJ2-7; 7 positions match TRBD1. The CDR3 is made up of 12 amino acids. The germline gives CDR1 SGHDT, CDR2 YYEEEE. Unmatched junction bases numbered 6, after V lost 10 bases and J lost 2 bases. In nucleotides, the CDR3 is TGTGCCTCCCAGACAGGGACCTACGAGCAGTACTTC. This codes for CASQTGTYEQYF.

This rearrangement joins TRBV18 to TRBJ2-3; TRBD1 agrees at 9 bases. Germline CDR1 and CDR2: KGHSH and LQKENI. This CDR3 region has 19 residues. V lost 4 bases to trimming and J lost 3 bases; unmatched junction nucleotides: 17. The CDR3 here is CASSLRPGTGIKGTDTQYF. The CDR3 region has the DNA TGTGCCAGCTCACTTCGTCCCGGGACAGGGATCAAAGGGACAGATACGCAGTATTTT.

The chain links TRBV4-3 to TRBJ1-4; 7 positions match TRBD1. CDR1 and CDR2 from the germline V gene are LGHNA and YSLEER. The V gene end was trimmed by 4 bases and the J gene end by 7 bases; junction bases not matched to a gene: 6. The CDR3 extends over 14 amino acids. CDR3 amino acids: CASSPTGLSEKLFF. The CDR3 bases are TGCGCCAGCAGCCCGACAGGGTTAAGTGAAAAACTGTTTTTT.

The chain uses TRBV6-2 or TRBV6-3 and TRBJ2-2, with 7 bases fitting TRBD2. Germline CDR1 is MNHEY and CDR2 is SVGEGT. The CDR3 contains 15 residues. V lost 2 bases and J lost 6; bases outside the gene matches: 6. The chain's CDR3 is CASSYRAAGAGELFF. CDR3 sequence (DNA): TGTGCCAGCAGTTACAGGGCCGCGGGGGCCGGGGAGCTGTTTTTT.

The gene calls are TRBV30 and TRBJ1-1; D gene uncertain. The germline V gene encodes CDR1 GTSNPN and CDR2 SVGIG (reference sequence). The CDR3 has 13 residues. V was pared by 3 bases and J by 1 base, with 9 bases between. The chain's CDR3 is CAWRRHWNTEAFF. Here the CDR3 DNA reads TGTGCCTGGAGACGACATTGGAACACTGAAGCTTTCTTT.

V gene TRBV4-3 combines with J gene TRBJ1-3; 12 bases are a match to TRBD1. The CDR3 runs 14 residues. Germline V gene sequence: CDR1 LGHNA, CDR2 YSLEER. J was trimmed by 7 bases and V by 4 bases; bases with no gene match: 2. The DNA for the CDR3 is TGCGCCAGCAGCCTGGGACAGGGGGCGAACACCATATATTTT. Encoded protein: CASSLGQGANTIYF.

This clone came up a few times. The V and J genes are TRBV15 and TRBJ1-2; D call uncertain. The V end was cut by 0 bases, the J end by 0 bases, with 8 bases between. CDR1 and CDR2 (germline): LNHNV, YYDKDF (reference sequence). The CDR3 consists of 15 residues. The CDR3 region is CATSRDRATNYGYTF. In nucleotides, the CDR3 is TGTGCCACCAGCAGAGATCGAGCAACTAACTATGGCTACACCTTC.

This clone was seen ten or more times. CDR3 bases: TGTGCCAGCAGCCGCACCGGGACTACCAACAATGAGCAGTTCTTC. It is translated as CASSRTGTTNNEQFF. The genes are TRBV7-2 and TRBJ2-1, with 7 positions matching TRBD2. The CDR3 has 15 residues. Germline-derived CDR1 and CDR2 are SGHTA and FQGNSA. V was clipped by 5 bases and J by 5 bases; unmatched bases: 9.